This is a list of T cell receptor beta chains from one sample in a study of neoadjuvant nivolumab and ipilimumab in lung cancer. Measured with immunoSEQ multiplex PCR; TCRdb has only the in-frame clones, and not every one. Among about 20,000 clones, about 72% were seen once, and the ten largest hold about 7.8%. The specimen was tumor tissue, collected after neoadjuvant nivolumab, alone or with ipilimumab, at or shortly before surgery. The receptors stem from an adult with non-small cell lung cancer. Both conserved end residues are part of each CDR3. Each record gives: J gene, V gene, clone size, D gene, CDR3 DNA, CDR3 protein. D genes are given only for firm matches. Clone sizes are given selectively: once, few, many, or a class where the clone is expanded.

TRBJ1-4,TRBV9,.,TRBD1,TGTGCCAGCAGCACAGGACAGGGGTACGAAAAACTGTTTTTT,CASSTGQGYEKLFF
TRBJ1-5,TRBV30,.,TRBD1,TGTGCCTGGAGTGGGACAGGTGGGAGTCAGCCCCAGCATTTT,CAWSGTGGSQPQHF
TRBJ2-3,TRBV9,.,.,TGTGCCGGGGGGAAGGGGGCGGCAGATACGCAGTATTTT,CAGGKGAADTQYF
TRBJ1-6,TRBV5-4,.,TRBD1,TGTGCCAGCAGCCCCGCCCGGGACAGGGGGCGACTGTTAGGTTCACCCCTCCACTTT,CASSPARDRGRLLGSPLHF
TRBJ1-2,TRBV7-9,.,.,TGTGCCAGCAGCCCCGAGAGGTTCTTCCCTGGCTACACCTTC,CASSPERFFPGYTF
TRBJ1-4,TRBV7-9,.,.,TGTGCCAGCAGCCTCCTAGGTATTAATGAAAAACTGTTTTTT,CASSLLGINEKLFF
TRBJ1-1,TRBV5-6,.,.,TGTGCCAGCAGCCCCGGGAGCTTAGAAGCTTTCTTT,CASSPGSLEAFF
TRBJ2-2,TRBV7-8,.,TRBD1,TGTGCCAGCAGCTTAAATCCGGACAGGGCCGGGGAGCTGTTTTTT,CASSLNPDRAGELFF
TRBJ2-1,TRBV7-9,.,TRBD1,TGTGCCAGCAGCTTCGGACAGGGGGCGCGTAATGAGCAGTTCTTC,CASSFGQGARNEQFF
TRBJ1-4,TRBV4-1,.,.,TGCGCCAGCAGCCAAGGATTCCAGGCTTCGAATGAAAAACTGTTTTTT,CASSQGFQASNEKLFF
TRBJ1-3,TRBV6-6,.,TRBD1,TGTGCCAGCAAAGACCCTACAGGGGGCGCCGGAAACACCATATATTTT,CASKDPTGGAGNTIYF
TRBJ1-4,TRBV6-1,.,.,TGTGCCAGCAGTGGCCGAGTTCCCGGGTTACAGGATGTCAATAATGAAAAACTGTTTTTT,CASSGRVPGLQDVNNEKLFF
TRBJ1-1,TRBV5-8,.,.,TGTGCCAGCAGCTCCGGGTGGCGGATGAACACTGAAGCTTTCTTT,CASSSGWRMNTEAFF
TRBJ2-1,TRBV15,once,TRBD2,TGTGCCACCAGGTCACTAGCGGGGGGATACAATGAGCAGTTCTTC,CATRSLAGGYNEQFF
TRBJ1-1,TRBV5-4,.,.,TGTGCCAGCAGCTTGGACAGGTCGAACACTGAAGCTTTCTTT,CASSLDRSNTEAFF